This T cell receptor beta chain came from a study of spatial heterogeneity in lung cancer. At the level of the study: When available, follow-up PBMC samples taken a median of approximately two years after resection were sequenced.

As to time point: blood at routine non-recurrence follow-up after resection. MiXCR was run by TCRdb on the 5' RACE reads, yielding one entry per CDR3 protein. The sample lists about 94,000 distinct CDR3 sequences, just under 20% occurring once. CDR3 size: 12 residues. CDR1 and CDR2 (germline): DFQATT, SNEGSKA (reference sequence). The TCR comes from a male donor with early-stage non-small cell lung cancer. V and J are TRBV20-1 and TRBJ2-4; perhaps TRBD1 as D (5 bases). The sample in question was PBMCs, obtained at follow-up. CDR3 residues: CSALTQGNIQYF. The DNA of the CDR3 is TGCAGCGCTTTGACCCAGGGAAACATTCAGTACTTC.